This entry is about one T cell receptor beta chain. Its target is unknown. This sample is part of a study of CD8 T cells in ankylosing spondylitis. Study-level results: What seemed typical of ankylosing spondylitis blood was a TCR beta motif built from about 8 highly homologous variants. Significant enrichment of disease-linked clones was reportedly seen in matched ankylosing spondylitis synovial fluid.

Trimming stripped 3 bases from V and 1 base from J, with 13 bases between. The CDR3 consists of 15 residues. The germline CDR1 and CDR2 sequences are SGHRS and YFSETQ. By quantitative 5'-RACE with molecular barcodes, the TCR beta libraries were made. In TCRdb, the 5' RACE reads were re-called with MiXCR into one record per CDR3 protein. The sample gives 210,000 or so distinct CDR3 sequences, approximately 24% of which show up once; under 8% is in the top ten. The sample comprised blood, either unsorted or a sorted T cell fraction (not recorded which). This clonotype was sampled from a male donor with ankylosing spondylitis or in good health (not recorded which). The chain recombines TRBV5-1 with TRBJ2-5; no definite D call. The CDR3: CASSWSPGLQETQYF. The CDR3 region has the DNA TGCGCCAGCAGCTGGTCCCCTGGCCTCCAAGAGACCCAGTACTTC.